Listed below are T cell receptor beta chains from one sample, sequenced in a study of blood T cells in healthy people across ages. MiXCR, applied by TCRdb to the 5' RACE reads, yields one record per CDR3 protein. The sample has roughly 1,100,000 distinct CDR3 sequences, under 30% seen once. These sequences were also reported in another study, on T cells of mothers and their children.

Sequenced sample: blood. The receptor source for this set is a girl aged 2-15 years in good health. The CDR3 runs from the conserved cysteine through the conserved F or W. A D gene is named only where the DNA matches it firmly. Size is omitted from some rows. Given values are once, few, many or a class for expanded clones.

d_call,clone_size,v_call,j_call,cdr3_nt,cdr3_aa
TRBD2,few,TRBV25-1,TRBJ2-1,TGTGCCAGCAGTGGACTAGCGGGAGAAGAGGGCTACAATGAGCAGTTCTTC,CASSGLAGEEGYNEQFF
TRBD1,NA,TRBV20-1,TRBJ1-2,TGCAGTGCTAGTGTTGACAGGGGGGTGGGCTATGGCTACACCTTC,CSASVDRGVGYGYTF
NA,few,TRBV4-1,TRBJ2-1,TGCGCCAGCAGCCAAGTTTCTGAGGTCTCCTACAATGAGCAGTTCTTC,CASSQVSEVSYNEQFF
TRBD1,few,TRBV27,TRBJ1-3,TGTGCCAGCAGTTCCTTGGGACAGGGGGCGCGAGGAAACACCATATATTTT,CASSSLGQGARGNTIYF
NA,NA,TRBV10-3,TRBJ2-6,TGTGCCATCAGTGGGGACGCGCACTCTGGGGCCAACGTCCTGACTTTC,CAISGDAHSGANVLTF
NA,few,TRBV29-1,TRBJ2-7,TGCAGCGTTGGCCCCTCCTACGAGCAGTACTTC,CSVGPSYEQYF
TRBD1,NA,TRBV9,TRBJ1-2,TGTGCCAGCAGCTCCCCGGGACAGGGGCATGGCTACACCTTC,CASSSPGQGHGYTF
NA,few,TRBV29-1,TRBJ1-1,TGCAGCGTTGCCACTTTGGTCAACATGAACACTGAAGCTTTCTTT,CSVATLVNMNTEAFF
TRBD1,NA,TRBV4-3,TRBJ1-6,TGCGCCAGCAGCCAAACAGGGGCAATGAATTCACCCCTCCACTTT,CASSQTGAMNSPLHF
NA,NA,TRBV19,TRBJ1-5,TGTGCCAGTAGTCCGGGGGAGCCAGGACAGCCCCAGCATTTT,CASSPGEPGQPQHF
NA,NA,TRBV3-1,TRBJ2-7,TGTGCCAGCAGCCAAGTTGGTCTCAGCTCCTACGAGCAGTACTTC,CASSQVGLSSYEQYF
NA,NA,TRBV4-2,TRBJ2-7,TGTGCCAGCAGCCAAGATCGGTCGGGGTCCTACGAGCAGTACTTC,CASSQDRSGSYEQYF
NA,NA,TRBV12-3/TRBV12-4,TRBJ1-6,TGTGCCAGCAGTAAGACGGGTTCACCCCTCCACTTT,CASSKTGSPLHF
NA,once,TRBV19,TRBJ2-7,TGTGCCAGTAGTATAGTTTTGGTTTCGGACGAGCAGTACTTC,CASSIVLVSDEQYF
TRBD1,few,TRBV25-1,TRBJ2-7,TGTGCCAGCAGTAATACAGGGGGGCCCTACGAGCAGTACTTC,CASSNTGGPYEQYF
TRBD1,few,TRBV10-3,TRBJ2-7,TGTGCCATCAGTGATGGGACAGGACCCCACGAGCAGTACTTC,CAISDGTGPHEQYF
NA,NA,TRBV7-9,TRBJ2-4,TGTGCCAGCAGCTCCATCTACTACATTCAGTACTTC,CASSSIYYIQYF
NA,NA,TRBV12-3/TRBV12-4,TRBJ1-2,TGTGCCAGCAGTTTAGTCAGGGCCGGCGATGGCTACACCTTC,CASSLVRAGDGYTF
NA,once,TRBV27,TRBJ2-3,TGTGCCAGCAGTAATATACAGGGAGGGGGTCCAGATACGCAGTATTTT,CASSNIQGGGPDTQYF
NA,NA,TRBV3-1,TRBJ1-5,TGTGCCAGCAGCCAAGATCCGGCCATCGAGCCCCAGCATTTT,CASSQDPAIEPQHF
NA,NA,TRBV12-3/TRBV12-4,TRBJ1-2,TGTGCCAGCAGTTTCTCCTACGAAGGGACCACCTTC,CASSFSYEGTTF
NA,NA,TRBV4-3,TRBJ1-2,TGCGCCAGCAGCCAAGATACGGCTAACTATGGCTACACCTTC,CASSQDTANYGYTF
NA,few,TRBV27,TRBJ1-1,TGTGCCAGCAGCTATTCAAGGGGCTTGAACACTGAAGCTTTCTTT,CASSYSRGLNTEAFF
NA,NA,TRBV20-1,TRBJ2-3,TGCAGTCCTTCCGATCCCTCCGGGATTAAAAATACGCAGTATTTT,CSPSDPSGIKNTQYF
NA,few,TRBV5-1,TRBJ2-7,TGCGCCAGCAGCCGCCGACAGGGCGGGGACGAGCAGTACTTC,CASSRRQGGDEQYF
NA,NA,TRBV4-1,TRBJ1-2,TGCGCCAGCAGCCAAGAGACTGGGGGCGGCTATGGCTACACCTTC,CASSQETGGGYGYTF
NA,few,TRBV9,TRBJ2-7,TGTGCCAGCAGCGTAGCGGTCGAGGGACCTGGGGCTGCACAGTACTTC,CASSVAVEGPGAAQYF
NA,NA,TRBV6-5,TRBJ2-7,TGTGCCAGCAGTTACTCGATGGTGGGGGCGGGGAAAGGCTCCTACGAGCAGTACTTC,CASSYSMVGAGKGSYEQYF